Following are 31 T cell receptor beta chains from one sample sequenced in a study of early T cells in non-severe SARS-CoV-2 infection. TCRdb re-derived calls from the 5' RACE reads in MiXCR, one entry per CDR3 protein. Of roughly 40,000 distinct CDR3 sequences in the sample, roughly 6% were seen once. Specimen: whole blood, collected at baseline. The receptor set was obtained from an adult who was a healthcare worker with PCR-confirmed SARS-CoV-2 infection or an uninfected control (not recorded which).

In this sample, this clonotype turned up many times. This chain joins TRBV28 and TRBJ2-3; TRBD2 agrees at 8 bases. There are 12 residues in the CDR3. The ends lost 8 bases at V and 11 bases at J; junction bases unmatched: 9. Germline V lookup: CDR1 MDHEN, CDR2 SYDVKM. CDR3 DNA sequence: TGTGCCAGCCGGGAGGGAAGGGGAAGGCAGTATTTT. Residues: CASREGRGRQYF.

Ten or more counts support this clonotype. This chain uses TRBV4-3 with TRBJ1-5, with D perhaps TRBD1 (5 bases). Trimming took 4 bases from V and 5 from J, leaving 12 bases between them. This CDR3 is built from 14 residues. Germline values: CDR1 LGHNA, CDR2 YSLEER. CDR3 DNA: TGCGCCAGCAGCCTCGTCCAGGGTGATCAGCCCCAGCATTTT. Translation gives CASSLVQGDQPQHF.

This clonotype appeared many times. For the CDR3, the DNA is TGTGCCAGCAGCTTAGCGCGCCGCAGCCCCTCTGGAAACACCATATATTTT. Amino acids: CASSLARRSPSGNTIYF. The rearrangement joins TRBV7-2 to TRBJ1-3, with no clear D. The CDR3 extends over 17 amino acids. The V and J ends lost 0 bases and 0 bases respectively, with 12 bases between them. Germline V gene data show CDR1 as SGHTA and CDR2 as FQGNSA.

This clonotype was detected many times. The CDR3 is CATSQGDSGGYTF. The DNA of the CDR3 is TGTGCCACATCTCAGGGGGATTCGGGAGGCTACACCTTC. V usage is TRBV24-1 and J usage is TRBJ1-2, with 7 bases lining up with TRBD1. CDR1 is KGHDR and CDR2 is SFDVKD in the germline V gene. CDR3 length: 13 residues. Trimming removed 10 bases from V and 8 bases from J; junction bases left unmatched: 12.

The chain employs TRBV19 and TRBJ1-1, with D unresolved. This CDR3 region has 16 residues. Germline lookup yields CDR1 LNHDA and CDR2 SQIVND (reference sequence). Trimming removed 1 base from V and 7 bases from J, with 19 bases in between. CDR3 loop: CASSIAPLAERGEAFF. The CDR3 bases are TGTGCCAGTAGTATAGCGCCTTTGGCAGAACGGGGTGAAGCTTTCTTT.

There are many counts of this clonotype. DNA for the CDR3: TGTGCCAGCAGGGGGGGACAGACGAACACCGGGGAGCTGTTTTTT. Its translation is CASRGGQTNTGELFF. The chain employs TRBV2 and TRBJ2-2, with a possible D match to TRBD1 (7 bases). The CDR3 has 15 residues. Trimming removed 6 bases from V and 0 bases from J, with 11 bases in between. Germline-derived CDR1 and CDR2 are SNHLY and FYNNEI.

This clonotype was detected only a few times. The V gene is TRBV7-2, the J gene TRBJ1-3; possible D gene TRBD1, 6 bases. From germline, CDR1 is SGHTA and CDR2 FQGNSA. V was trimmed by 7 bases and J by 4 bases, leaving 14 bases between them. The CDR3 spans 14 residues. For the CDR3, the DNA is TGTGCCAGCAACGAACAGGGAGTCGGAAACACCATATATTTT. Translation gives CASNEQGVGNTIYF.

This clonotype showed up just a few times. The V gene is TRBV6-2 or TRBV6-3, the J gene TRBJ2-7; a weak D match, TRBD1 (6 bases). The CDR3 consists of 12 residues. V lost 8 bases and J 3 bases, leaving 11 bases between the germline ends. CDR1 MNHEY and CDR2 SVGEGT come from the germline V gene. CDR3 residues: CASCSQGYEQYF. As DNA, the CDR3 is TGTGCCAGCTGCTCACAGGGCTACGAGCAGTACTTC.

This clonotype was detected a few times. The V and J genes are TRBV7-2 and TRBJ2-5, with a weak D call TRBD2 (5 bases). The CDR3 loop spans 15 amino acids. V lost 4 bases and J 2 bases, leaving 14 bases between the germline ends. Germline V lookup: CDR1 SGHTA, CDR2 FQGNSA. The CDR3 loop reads CASSYNRGYQETQYF. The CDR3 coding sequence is TGTGCCAGCAGCTATAACCGGGGTTATCAAGAGACCCAGTACTTC.

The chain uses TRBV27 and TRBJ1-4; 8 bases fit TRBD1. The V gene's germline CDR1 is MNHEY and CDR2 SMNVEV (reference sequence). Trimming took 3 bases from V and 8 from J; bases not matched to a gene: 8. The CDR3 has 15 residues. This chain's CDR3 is CASSFRTGMGEKLFF. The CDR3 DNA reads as TGTGCCAGCAGTTTCAGGACAGGGATGGGCGAAAAACTGTTTTTT.

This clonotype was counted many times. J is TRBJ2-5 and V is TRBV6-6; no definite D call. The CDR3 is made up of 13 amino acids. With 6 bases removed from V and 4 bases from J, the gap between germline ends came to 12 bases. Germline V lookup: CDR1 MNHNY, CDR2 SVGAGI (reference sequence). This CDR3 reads CASSPWTRETQYF. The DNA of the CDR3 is TGTGCCAGCAGCCCATGGACGAGAGAGACCCAGTACTTC.

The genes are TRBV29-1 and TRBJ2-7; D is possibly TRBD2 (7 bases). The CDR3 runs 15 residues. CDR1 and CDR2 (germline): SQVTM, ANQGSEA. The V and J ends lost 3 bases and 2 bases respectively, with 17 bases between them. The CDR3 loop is CSVEGLRGLTYEQYF. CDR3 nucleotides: TGCAGCGTTGAGGGTTTGCGGGGGCTAACCTACGAGCAGTACTTC.

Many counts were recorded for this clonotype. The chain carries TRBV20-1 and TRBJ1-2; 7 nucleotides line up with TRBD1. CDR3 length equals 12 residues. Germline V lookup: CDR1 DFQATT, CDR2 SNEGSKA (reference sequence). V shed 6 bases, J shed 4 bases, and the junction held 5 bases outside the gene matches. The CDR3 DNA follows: TGCAGTGCCGACAGGGAGTCCTATGGCTACACCTTC. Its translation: CSADRESYGYTF.

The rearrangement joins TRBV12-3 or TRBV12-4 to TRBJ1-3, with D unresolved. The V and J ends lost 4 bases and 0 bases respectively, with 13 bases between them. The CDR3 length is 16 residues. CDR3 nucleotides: TGTGCCAGCAGTTGGCAGGACGGTTCCTCTGGAAACACCATATATTTT. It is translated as CASSWQDGSSGNTIYF.

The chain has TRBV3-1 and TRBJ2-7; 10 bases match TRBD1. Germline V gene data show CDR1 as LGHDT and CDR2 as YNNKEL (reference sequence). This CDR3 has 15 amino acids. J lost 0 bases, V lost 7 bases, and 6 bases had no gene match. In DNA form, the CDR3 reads TGTGCCAGCACCCCGGGACAGGGGATCTCCTACGAGCAGTACTTC. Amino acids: CASTPGQGISYEQYF.

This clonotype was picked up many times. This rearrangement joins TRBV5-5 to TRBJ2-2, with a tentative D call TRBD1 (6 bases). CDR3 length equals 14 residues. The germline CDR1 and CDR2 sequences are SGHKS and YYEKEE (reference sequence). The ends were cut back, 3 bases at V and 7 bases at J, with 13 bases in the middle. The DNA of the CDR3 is TGTGCCAGCAGCTCCCAAGGGGACATCGGGGAGCTGTTTTTT. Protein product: CASSSQGDIGELFF. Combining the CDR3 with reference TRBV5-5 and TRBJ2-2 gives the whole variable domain DAGVTQSPTHLIKTRGQQVTLRCSPISGHKSVSWYQQVLGQGPQFIFQYYEKEERGRGNFPDRFSARQFPNYSSELNVNALLLGDSALYLCASSSQGDIGELFFGEGSRLTVL.

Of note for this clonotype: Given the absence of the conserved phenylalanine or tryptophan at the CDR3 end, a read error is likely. CDR3 residues: CASSLPAGETQYS. CDR3 bases: TGTGCCAGCAGCTTACCAGCGGGCGAGACCCAGTACTCC. V usage is TRBV11-2 and J usage is TRBJ2-5; D might be TRBD2 (6 bases). CDR1 and CDR2 from the germline V gene are SGHAT and FQNNGV. The CDR3 totals 13 residues. V lost 2 bases and J lost 5, with 9 bases in between.

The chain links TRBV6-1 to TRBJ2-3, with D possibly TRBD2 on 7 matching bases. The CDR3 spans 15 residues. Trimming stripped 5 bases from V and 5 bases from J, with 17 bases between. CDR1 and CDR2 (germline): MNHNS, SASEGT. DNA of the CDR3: TGTGCCAGCAGTCACGGTTCGGGGGGCGGAGATACGCAGTATTTT. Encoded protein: CASSHGSGGGDTQYF.

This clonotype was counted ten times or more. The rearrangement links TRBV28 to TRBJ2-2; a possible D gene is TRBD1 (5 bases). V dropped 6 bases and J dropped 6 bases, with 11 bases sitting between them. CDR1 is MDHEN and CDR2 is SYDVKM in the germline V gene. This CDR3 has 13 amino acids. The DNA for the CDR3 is TGTGCCAGCAGATTCCAGGGTCCCGGGGAGCTGTTTTTT. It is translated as CASRFQGPGELFF.

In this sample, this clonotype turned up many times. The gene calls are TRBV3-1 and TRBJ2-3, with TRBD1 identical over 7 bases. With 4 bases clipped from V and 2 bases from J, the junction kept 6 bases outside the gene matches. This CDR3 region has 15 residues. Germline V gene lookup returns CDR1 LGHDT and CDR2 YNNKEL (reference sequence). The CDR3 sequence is CASSPGQQNTDTQYF. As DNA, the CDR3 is TGTGCCAGCAGCCCGGGACAGCAAAACACAGATACGCAGTATTTT.

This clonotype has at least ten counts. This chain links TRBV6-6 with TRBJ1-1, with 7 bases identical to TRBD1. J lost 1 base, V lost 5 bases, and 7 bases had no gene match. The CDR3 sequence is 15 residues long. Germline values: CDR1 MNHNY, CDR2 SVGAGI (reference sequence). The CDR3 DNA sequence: TGTGCCAGCAGTGTGAACAGGGGCGGGAACACTGAAGCTTTCTTT. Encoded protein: CASSVNRGGNTEAFF.

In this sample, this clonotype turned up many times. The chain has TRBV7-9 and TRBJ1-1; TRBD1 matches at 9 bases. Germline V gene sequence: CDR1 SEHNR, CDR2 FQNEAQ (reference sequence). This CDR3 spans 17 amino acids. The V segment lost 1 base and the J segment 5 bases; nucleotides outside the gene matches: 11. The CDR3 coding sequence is TGTGCCAGCAGCTTAGTCCCGGGACAGGGAACGCGGACTGAAGCTTTCTTT. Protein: CASSLVPGQGTRTEAFF.

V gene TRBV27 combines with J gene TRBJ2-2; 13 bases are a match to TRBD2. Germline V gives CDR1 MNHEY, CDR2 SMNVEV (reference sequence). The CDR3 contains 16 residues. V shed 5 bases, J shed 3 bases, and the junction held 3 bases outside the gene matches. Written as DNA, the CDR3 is TGTGCCAGCAGTGTGACTAGCGGGGGGTACACCGGGGAGCTGTTTTTT. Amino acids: CASSVTSGGYTGELFF.

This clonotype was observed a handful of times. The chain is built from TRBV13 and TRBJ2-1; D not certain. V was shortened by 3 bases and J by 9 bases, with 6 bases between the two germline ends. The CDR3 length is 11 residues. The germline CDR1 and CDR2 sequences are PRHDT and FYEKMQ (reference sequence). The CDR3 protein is CASSFSAEQFF. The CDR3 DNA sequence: TGTGCCAGCAGCTTTTCGGCTGAGCAGTTCTTC. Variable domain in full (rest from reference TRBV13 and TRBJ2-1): AAGVIQSPRHLIKEKRETATLKCYPIPRHDTVYWYQQGPGQDPQFLISFYEKMQSDKGSIPDRFSAQQFSDYHSELNMSSLELGDSALYFCASSFSAEQFFGPGTRLTVL.

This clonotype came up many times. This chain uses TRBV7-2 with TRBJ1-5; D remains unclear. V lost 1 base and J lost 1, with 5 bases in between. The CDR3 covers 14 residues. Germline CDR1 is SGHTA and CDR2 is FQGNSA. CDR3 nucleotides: TGTGCCAGCAGCTTAGACTCGAGCAATCAGCCCCAGCATTTT. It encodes CASSLDSSNQPQHF.

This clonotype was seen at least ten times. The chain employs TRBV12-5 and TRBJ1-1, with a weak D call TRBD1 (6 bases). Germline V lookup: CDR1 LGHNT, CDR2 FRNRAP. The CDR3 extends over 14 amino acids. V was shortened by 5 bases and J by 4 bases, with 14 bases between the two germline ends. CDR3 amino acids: CASGLTGSSTEAFF. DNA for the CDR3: TGTGCTAGTGGTCTAACAGGGAGTAGCACTGAAGCTTTCTTT.

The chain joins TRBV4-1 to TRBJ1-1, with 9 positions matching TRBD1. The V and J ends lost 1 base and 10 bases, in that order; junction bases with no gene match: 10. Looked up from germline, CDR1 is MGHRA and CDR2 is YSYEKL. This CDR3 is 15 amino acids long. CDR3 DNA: TGCGCCAGCAGCCAAGGGGACAGGGTTATAAGCGGAGCTTTCTTT. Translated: CASSQGDRVISGAFF.

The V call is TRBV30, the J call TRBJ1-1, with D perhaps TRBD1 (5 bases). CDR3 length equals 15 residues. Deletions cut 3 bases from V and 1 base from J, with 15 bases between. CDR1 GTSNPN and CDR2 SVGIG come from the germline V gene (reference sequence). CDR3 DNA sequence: TGTGCCTGGAGGGGGACGGAGTCGTCGAACACTGAAGCTTTCTTT. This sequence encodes CAWRGTESSNTEAFF.

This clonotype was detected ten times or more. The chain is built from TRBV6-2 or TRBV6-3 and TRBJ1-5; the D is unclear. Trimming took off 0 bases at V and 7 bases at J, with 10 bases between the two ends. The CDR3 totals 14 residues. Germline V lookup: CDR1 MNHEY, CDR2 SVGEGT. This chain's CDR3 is CASSYSISVQPQHF. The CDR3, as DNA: TGTGCCAGCAGTTACTCGATCTCAGTCCAGCCCCAGCATTTT.

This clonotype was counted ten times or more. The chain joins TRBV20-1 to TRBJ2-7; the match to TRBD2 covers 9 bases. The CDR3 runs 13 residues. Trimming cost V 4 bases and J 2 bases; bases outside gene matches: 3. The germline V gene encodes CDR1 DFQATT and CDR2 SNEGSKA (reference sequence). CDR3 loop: CSAILAGAYEQYF. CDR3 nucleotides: TGCAGTGCTATTTTAGCGGGGGCCTACGAGCAGTACTTC.

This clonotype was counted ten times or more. Here the CDR3 reads CARTIRRQSIFGNQPQHF. CDR3 in DNA: TGTGCCAGGACTATACGCCGCCAGTCCATATTTGGCAATCAGCCCCAGCATTTT. The chain joins TRBV25-1 to TRBJ1-5, with no clear D. This CDR3 comprises 18 residues. V lost 9 bases and J 2 bases, leaving 26 bases between the germline ends. Germline V gene sequence: CDR1 MGHDK, CDR2 SYGVNS. Based on the CDR3 plus reference TRBV25-1 and TRBJ1-5, the full variable domain is EADIYQTPRYLVIGTGKKITLECSQTMGHDKMYWYQQDPGMELHLIHYSYGVNSTEKGDLSSESTVSRIRTEHFPLTLESARPSHTSQYLCARTIRRQSIFGNQPQHFGDGTRLSIL.